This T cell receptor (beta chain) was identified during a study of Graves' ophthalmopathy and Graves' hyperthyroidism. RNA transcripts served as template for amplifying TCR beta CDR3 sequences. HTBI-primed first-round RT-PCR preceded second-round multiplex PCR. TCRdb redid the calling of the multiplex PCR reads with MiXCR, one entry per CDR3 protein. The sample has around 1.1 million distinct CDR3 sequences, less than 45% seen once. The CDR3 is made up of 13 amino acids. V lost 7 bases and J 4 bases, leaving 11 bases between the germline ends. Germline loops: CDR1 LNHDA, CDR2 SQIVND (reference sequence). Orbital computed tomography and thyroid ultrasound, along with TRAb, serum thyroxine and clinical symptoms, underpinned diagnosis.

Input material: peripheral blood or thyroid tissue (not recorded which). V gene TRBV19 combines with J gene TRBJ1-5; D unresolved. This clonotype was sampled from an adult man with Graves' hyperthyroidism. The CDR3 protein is CASIGSFNQPQHF. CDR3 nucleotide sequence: TGTGCCAGTATCGGGTCCTTTAATCAGCCCCAGCATTTT.